A selection of T cell receptor beta chains follows, all from one sample in a study of blood T cells in healthy people across ages. In TCRdb, the 5' RACE reads were re-called with MiXCR into one record per CDR3 protein. The sample has 1.5 million to 2 million distinct CDR3 sequences, less than 50% seen once. The sequencing sample was made of blood. The receptors were sampled from a middle-aged woman in good health. The CDR3 runs from the conserved cysteine through the conserved F or W. D genes are given only for firm matches. Clone size is shown for a subset of rows, as once, few, many or a class of expanded clone.

size: -; D: -; J: TRBJ2-1; V: TRBV24-1; DNA: TGTGCCACCAGTGGGAGTAACTACAATGAGCAGTTCTTC; CDR3: CATSGSNYNEQFF
size: -; D: -; J: TRBJ1-2; V: TRBV29-1; DNA: TGCAGCGTGGGTGCAGGGGATTATGGCTACACCTTC; CDR3: CSVGAGDYGYTF
size: many; D: -; J: TRBJ2-7; V: TRBV29-1; DNA: TGCAGCGTTAAACCGACCGACTCCTACGAGCAGTACTTC; CDR3: CSVKPTDSYEQYF
size: -; D: TRBD2; J: TRBJ2-3; V: TRBV4-3; DNA: TGCGCCAGCAGCCATGGGGGGGGTCGCACAGATACGCAGTATTTT; CDR3: CASSHGGGRTDTQYF
size: -; D: -; J: TRBJ2-1; V: TRBV5-1; DNA: TGCGCCAGCAGCCCCTCCACCACTTACAAGTTCTTC; CDR3: CASSPSTTYKFF
size: -; D: -; J: TRBJ2-3; V: TRBV5-6; DNA: TGTGCCAGCAGCGAGCCGCGGGGGCCAAGCACAGATACGCAGTATTTT; CDR3: CASSEPRGPSTDTQYF
size: -; D: -; J: TRBJ2-7; V: TRBV28; DNA: TGTGCCACCCTGGGGCCTGAGAGGTCCTACGAGCAGTACTTC; CDR3: CATLGPERSYEQYF
size: few; D: -; J: TRBJ2-5; V: TRBV20-1; DNA: TGCAGTGCTAGAAGTCCGACACACCAAGAGACCCAGTACTTC; CDR3: CSARSPTHQETQYF
size: -; D: TRBD1; J: TRBJ2-5; V: TRBV9; DNA: TGTGCCAGCAGCGCCAGACTTGGACAGGGCCAAGAGACCCAGTACTTC; CDR3: CASSARLGQGQETQYF
size: few; D: -; J: TRBJ2-1; V: TRBV28; DNA: TGTGCCAGCAGTCCTGGGGCAGGTTCCTACAATGAGCAGTTCTTC; CDR3: CASSPGAGSYNEQFF
size: -; D: TRBD1; J: TRBJ2-1; V: TRBV6-2/TRBV6-3; DNA: TGTGCCAGCAGTCTCCTGGGACAGGCCTCCTACAATGAGCAGTTCTTC; CDR3: CASSLLGQASYNEQFF
size: many; D: TRBD1; J: TRBJ1-6; V: TRBV7-2; DNA: TGTGCCAGCAGGGGTCAGGGGGGCCTAATTTCACCCCTCCACTTT; CDR3: CASRGQGGLISPLHF
size: -; D: TRBD1; J: TRBJ2-1; V: TRBV24-1; DNA: TGTGCCACCAGTGACCCGGGACAGGGCCCATACAATGAGCAGTTCTTC; CDR3: CATSDPGQGPYNEQFF
size: few; D: -; J: TRBJ1-1; V: TRBV7-3; DNA: TGTGCCAGCAGCTTAAATCGGGTTACGGGGACTGAAGCTTTCTTT; CDR3: CASSLNRVTGTEAFF
size: -; D: -; J: TRBJ2-5; V: TRBV7-2; DNA: TGTGCCAGCAGTTACCGACTAGATGGGAAGACCCAGTACTTC; CDR3: CASSYRLDGKTQYF
size: -; D: -; J: TRBJ2-1; V: TRBV12-3/TRBV12-4; DNA: TGTGCCAGCAGGGAACAGGGATTGGAGAACAATGAGCAGTTCTTC; CDR3: CASREQGLENNEQFF
size: -; D: -; J: TRBJ2-5; V: TRBV5-1; DNA: TGCGCCAGCAGCGACAGGCGGTTTGAGGCCCAGTACTTC; CDR3: CASSDRRFEAQYF
size: -; D: -; J: TRBJ2-5; V: TRBV7-2; DNA: TGTGCCAGCAGCTTACCGACGAGCGCCAGAGAGACCCAGTACTTC; CDR3: CASSLPTSARETQYF
size: -; D: TRBD2; J: TRBJ2-5; V: TRBV7-2; DNA: TGTGCCAGCAGCTTAGCGGGTGGGAGCGGGGGTCAAGAGACCCAGTACTTC; CDR3: CASSLAGGSGGQETQYF
size: -; D: -; J: TRBJ2-1; V: TRBV18; DNA: TGTGCCAGCTCACCACCGAACTACCAGGATGAGCAGTTCTTC; CDR3: CASSPPNYQDEQFF
size: -; D: -; J: TRBJ1-2; V: TRBV9; DNA: TGTGCCAGCAGCAGAGCCAGGGACACCTTC; CDR3: CASSRARDTF
size: few; D: -; J: TRBJ1-6; V: TRBV7-2; DNA: TGTGCCAGCAGCTTAGAAGGTGCCGATAATTCACCCCTCCACTTT; CDR3: CASSLEGADNSPLHF
size: few; D: -; J: TRBJ1-2; V: TRBV6-1; DNA: TGTGCCAGCAGTATGGACAGAGATAACTATGGCTACACCTTC; CDR3: CASSMDRDNYGYTF
size: -; D: -; J: TRBJ1-1; V: TRBV19; DNA: TGTGCCAGTAGCTGGACAAGGAACACTGAAGCTTTCTTT; CDR3: CASSWTRNTEAFF
size: -; D: -; J: TRBJ1-2; V: TRBV4-3; DNA: TGCGCCAGCAGCCAAGATGCAGGCAGCCCCTATGGCTACACCTTC; CDR3: CASSQDAGSPYGYTF
size: -; D: TRBD1; J: TRBJ1-2; V: TRBV3-1; DNA: TGTGCCAGCAGCCAAGGAATTCCTGGTACAGGGGGTTTATACACCTTC; CDR3: CASSQGIPGTGGLYTF
size: -; D: -; J: TRBJ2-7; V: TRBV6-1; DNA: TGTGCCAGCAGTGACTATATTTGGGACGTCAGCTCCTACGAGCAGTACTTC; CDR3: CASSDYIWDVSSYEQYF
size: -; D: TRBD2; J: TRBJ2-3; V: TRBV9; DNA: TGTGCCAGCAGCGTTGGGACTAGCGGATACACAGATACGCAGTATTTT; CDR3: CASSVGTSGYTDTQYF
size: -; D: TRBD1; J: TRBJ2-1; V: TRBV4-1; DNA: TGCGCCAGCAGCCAAGATATGACAGGGCCTGAGCAGTTCTTC; CDR3: CASSQDMTGPEQFF
size: few; D: -; J: TRBJ1-2; V: TRBV7-6; DNA: TGTGCCAGCAGTCCTAGGCCTGATAACTATGGCTACACCTTC; CDR3: CASSPRPDNYGYTF
size: -; D: -; J: TRBJ2-7; V: TRBV7-2; DNA: TGTTCCAGCAGCTTACAGACTTACGAGCAGTACTTC; CDR3: CSSSLQTYEQYF
size: -; D: -; J: TRBJ2-5; V: TRBV5-1; DNA: TGCGCCAGCAGCTTGCAACAGGAAGAGACCCAGTACTTC; CDR3: CASSLQQEETQYF
size: once; D: -; J: TRBJ2-7; V: TRBV5-1; DNA: TGCGCCAGCAGCTTGGCCCTCTCAGGCAGAGGCTACGAGCAGTACTTC; CDR3: CASSLALSGRGYEQYF
size: few; D: -; J: TRBJ2-5; V: TRBV7-2; DNA: TGTGCCAGCAGTCGACGACAGGATCAAGGGACCCAGTACTTC; CDR3: CASSRRQDQGTQYF
size: few; D: -; J: TRBJ1-2; V: TRBV25-1; DNA: TGTGCCAGCAGTGAACCCTCCGCTGTTGGCTATGGCTACACCTTC; CDR3: CASSEPSAVGYGYTF
size: few; D: TRBD1; J: TRBJ1-2; V: TRBV5-1; DNA: TGCGCCAGCAGCTCAATCCCAGGACAGGGAGACTATGGCTACACCTTC; CDR3: CASSSIPGQGDYGYTF
size: -; D: -; J: TRBJ1-1; V: TRBV6-2/TRBV6-3; DNA: TGTGCCAGCAGTTACACCGGAGGGCGGCTGAACACTGAAGCTTTCTTT; CDR3: CASSYTGGRLNTEAFF
size: -; D: -; J: TRBJ2-7; V: TRBV27; DNA: TGTGCCAGCAGTTTCGGGCCCGCGAAATACGAGCAGTACTTC; CDR3: CASSFGPAKYEQYF
size: -; D: TRBD1; J: TRBJ2-5; V: TRBV7-9; DNA: TGTGCCAGCAGCCCTGATGGGACAGGGATTTTTCAAGAGACCCAGTACTTC; CDR3: CASSPDGTGIFQETQYF
size: -; D: TRBD2; J: TRBJ2-1; V: TRBV12-3/TRBV12-4; DNA: TGTGCCAGCAAAAAGGCGGGGGGCCTATACAATGAGCAGTTCTTC; CDR3: CASKKAGGLYNEQFF
size: -; D: -; J: TRBJ2-1; V: TRBV10-3; DNA: TGTGCCATCAGTGAGGTTTATGAGCAGTTCTTC; CDR3: CAISEVYEQFF
size: -; D: -; J: TRBJ2-5; V: TRBV6-2/TRBV6-3; DNA: TGTGCCAGCAAAGGGCGGACAGAAGAGACCCAGTACTTC; CDR3: CASKGRTEETQYF